The 11 T cell receptor beta chains below were found in one sample sequenced in a study of response to subunit inactivated influenza vaccine. Each CDR3 protein gets one entry after TCRdb re-called the RT-PCR reads with MiXCR. The sample has 860,000 or so distinct CDR3 sequences; roughly 20% are singletons. Sequences were derived from PBMCs from blood, sampled roughly 5 days after vaccination. The receptors shown here come from a man aged 50 or older who received an inactivated influenza vaccine.

The chain recombines TRBV12-3 or TRBV12-4 with TRBJ2-7; D may be TRBD2 (6 bases). The germline V and J ends were trimmed by 3 bases and 4 bases, with 10 bases remaining between them. The CDR3 contains 13 residues. The CDR3 nucleotides read TGTGCCAGCAGTTTGACTAGGCGTTACGAGCAGTACTTC. As protein: CASSLTRRYEQYF.

V gene TRBV24-1 combines with J gene TRBJ2-7; D ambiguous. From germline, CDR1 is KGHDR and CDR2 SFDVKD. The CDR3 covers 11 residues. The germline V and J ends were trimmed by 6 bases and 6 bases, with 8 bases remaining between them. In DNA, the CDR3 is TGTGCCACCAGTTACGGCGGCGAGCAGTACTTC. This translates into CATSYGGEQYF.

This clonotype turned up a few times. V is TRBV15 and J is TRBJ2-7; D is undetermined. Trimming pared 0 bases from V and 2 bases from J, leaving 14 bases between. Germline values: CDR1 LNHNV, CDR2 YYDKDF (reference sequence). The CDR3 spans 16 residues. This chain's CDR3 is CATSRDLWQDAYEQYF. The DNA for the CDR3 is TGTGCCACCAGCAGAGATCTTTGGCAGGATGCCTACGAGCAGTACTTC. Full variable domain (remainder filled in from reference TRBV15 and TRBJ2-7): DAMVIQNPRYQVTQFGKPVTLSCSQTLNHNVMYWYQQKSSQAPKLLFHYYDKDFNNEADTPDNFQSRRPNTSFCFLDIRSPGLGDTAMYLCATSRDLWQDAYEQYFGPGTRLTVT.

This clonotype was detected only a few times. The gene calls are TRBV10-3 and TRBJ2-5; D uncertain. CDR1 and CDR2 from the germline V gene are ENHRY and SYGVKD. This CDR3 is 15 amino acids long. V gave up 4 bases and J gave up 5 bases, with 17 bases separating them. The CDR3 region has the DNA TGTGCCATCAGTGTGGAACCCACGAGCAGGGAGACCCAGTACTTC. Protein product: CAISVEPTSRETQYF.

This chain joins TRBV29-1 and TRBJ1-2, with 8 bases fitting TRBD1. After removal of 1 base from V and 3 bases from J, the junction contained 10 bases not matched to a gene. CDR1 SQVTM and CDR2 ANQGSEA come from the germline V gene. The CDR3 loop spans 16 amino acids. The CDR3 nucleotides are TGCAGCGTTGAAGCCCCAGGCCCGACAGGGGACTATGGCTACACCTTC. Residues: CSVEAPGPTGDYGYTF.

The rearrangement uses TRBV6-2 or TRBV6-3 and TRBJ2-1, with 9 bases lining up with TRBD2. The germline V gene encodes CDR1 MNHEY and CDR2 SVGEGT. There are 14 residues in the CDR3. V shed 6 bases and J 9 bases; nucleotides not matched to a gene: 9. The CDR3 sequence is CASSPGLATAEQFF. DNA of the CDR3: TGTGCCAGCAGCCCGGGACTAGCCACCGCTGAGCAGTTCTTC.

This clonotype was counted at least ten times. This sequence joins TRBV7-2 and TRBJ2-1; TRBD2 aligns across 9 bases. The ends lost 5 bases at V and 2 bases at J; junction bases unmatched: 4. The V gene's germline CDR1 is SGHTA and CDR2 FQGNSA. The CDR3 sequence is 15 residues long. Here the CDR3 DNA reads TGTGCCAGCAGCAGTAGCGGGAGTCCCTACAATGAGCAGTTCTTC. It translates to CASSSSGSPYNEQFF.

The sample holds a few counts of this clonotype. V gene TRBV10-3 combines with J gene TRBJ2-3; 11 bases are a match to TRBD2. CDR3 length: 16 amino acids. Germline V gene lookup returns CDR1 ENHRY and CDR2 SYGVKD. The junction had 6 bases not matched to a gene; V was cut back by 0 bases and J by 7 bases. The CDR3 reads CAISESTSGRLHTQYF. DNA for the CDR3: TGTGCCATCAGTGAGTCTACTAGCGGGAGATTGCATACGCAGTATTTT.

There are a few counts of this clonotype. This chain links TRBV12-3 or TRBV12-4 with TRBJ2-5; 9 nucleotides line up with TRBD2. The CDR3 spans 14 residues. Germline trimming cut 4 bases from V and 4 bases from J; bases unmatched to any gene: 4. CDR3 region: CASSSLAGRETQYF. DNA for the CDR3: TGTGCCAGCAGTTCCCTAGCGGGGCGAGAGACCCAGTACTTC.

The rearrangement links TRBV18 to TRBJ2-5; no clear D. Germline V gene lookup returns CDR1 KGHSH and CDR2 LQKENI. V lost 3 bases and J 1 base, leaving 12 bases between the germline ends. The length of the CDR3 is 15 residues. CDR3: CASSPQMSTQETQYF. The CDR3 DNA sequence: TGTGCCAGCTCACCCCAGATGTCAACCCAAGAGACCCAGTACTTC.

This clonotype was found a few times. The chain uses TRBV5-1 and TRBJ2-1; 9 bases align to TRBD1. Trimming removed 4 bases from V and 1 base from J; junction bases left unmatched: 6. The V gene's germline CDR1 is SGHRS and CDR2 YFSETQ. The CDR3 has 16 amino acids. The CDR3 nucleotides read TGCGCCAGCAGCCCCGGACAGGGGTTATCCTACAATGAGCAGTTCTTC. Amino acid sequence: CASSPGQGLSYNEQFF.